This entry features one TCR beta chain sequence. The data were taken from a study of blood T cell repertoires in COVID-19. Sequencing used immunoSEQ multiplex PCR; TCRdb keeps in-frame clones, though not all of them. The table lists just under 150,000 clones, approximately 89% of them singletons. CDR1 is LGHNA, CDR2 YSLEER, per germline. This CDR3 has 14 residues. The J segment lost 6 bases and the V segment lost 2 bases, leaving 2 bases of the junction unmatched. Sequences were obtained from peripheral blood. The TCR comes from a human donor in a cohort sampled during active COVID-19. The V and J genes are TRBV4-3 and TRBJ2-4, with TRBD1 matching 9 bases. The CDR3 sequence is CASSQRTGVNIQYF. CDR3 coding DNA: TGCGCCAGCAGCCAACGGACAGGGGTAAACATTCAGTACTTC.